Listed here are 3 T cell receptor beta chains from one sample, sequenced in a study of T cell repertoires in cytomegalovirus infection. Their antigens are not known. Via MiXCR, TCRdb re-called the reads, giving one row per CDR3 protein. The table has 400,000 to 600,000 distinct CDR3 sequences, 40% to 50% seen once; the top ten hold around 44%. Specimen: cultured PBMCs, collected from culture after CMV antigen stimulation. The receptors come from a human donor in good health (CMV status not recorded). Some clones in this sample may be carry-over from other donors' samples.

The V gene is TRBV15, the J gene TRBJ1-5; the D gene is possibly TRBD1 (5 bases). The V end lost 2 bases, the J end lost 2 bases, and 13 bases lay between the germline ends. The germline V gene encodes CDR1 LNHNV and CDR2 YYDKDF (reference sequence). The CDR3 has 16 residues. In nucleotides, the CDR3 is TGTGCCACCAGCAGACTTTCCGGGACGGGCAATCAGCCCCAGCATTTT. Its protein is CATSRLSGTGNQPQHF.

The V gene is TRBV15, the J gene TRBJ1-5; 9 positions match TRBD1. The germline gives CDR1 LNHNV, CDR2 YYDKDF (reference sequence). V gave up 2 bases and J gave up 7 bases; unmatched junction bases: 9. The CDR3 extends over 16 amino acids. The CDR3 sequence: CATSRRTGTGHQPQHF. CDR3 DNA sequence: TGTGCCACCAGCAGACGGACCGGGACAGGGCACCAGCCCCAGCATTTT.

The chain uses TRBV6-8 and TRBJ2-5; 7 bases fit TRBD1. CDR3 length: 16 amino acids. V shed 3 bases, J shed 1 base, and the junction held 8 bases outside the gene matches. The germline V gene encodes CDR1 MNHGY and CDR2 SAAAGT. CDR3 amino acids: CASSYARQGVQETQYF. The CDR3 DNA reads TGTGCCAGCAGTTATGCCAGGCAGGGGGTCCAAGAGACCCAGTACTTC.